Sequencing of this TCR beta chain was carried out in a study of T cell responses to AZD1222 COVID-19 vaccine listed by TCRdb under 2021. Regarding the research as a whole: AZD1222 recipients whose second dose came at about 4 weeks and those whose second dose came at about 12 weeks were combined into one group, since spike-specific TCR depth and breadth did not differ between the two schedules. Trial participants were enrolled by age into 18-55, 56-69 and 70-plus year subgroups, with roughly 150, 30 and 60 TCR-sequenced participants respectively. TCR sequencing covered roughly 230 trial participants: 207 given two doses of AZD1222 and about 26 given two doses of MenACWY control vaccine.

The investigation overall reported the following: Vaccine-associated CD4 TCRs spanned the whole spike protein, with dominant responses in regions 160-218 and 743-854. In the small 56-69-year group, the increase in depth fell short of significance, most likely because of low power. Nearly half of unique spike-specific TCRs reportedly recognized epitopes outside regions mutated in the B.1.351 and B.1.1.7 variants. A significant rise in spike-specific TCR breadth and depth was observed after two AZD1222 doses relative to day 0 and relative to MenACWY recipients. Conclusions about previously exposed vaccinees are limited because only 5 or 6 AZD1222 recipients were SARS-CoV-2 seropositive at baseline. Participants were mostly white British, with more females than males. The authors suggested clonal diversity may have been underestimated. Because no day 14 peak-response samples were available, the repertoires could be characterized only after the peak T cell response.

Points on this clone: The specificity of this receptor is unknown. Base-call qualities are not available, and no considerably larger clone is one nucleotide away.

The CDR3 regions of human TCRbeta chains were analyzed by immunosequencing. Turning to the authors' computational methods: Repertoire TCRs were matched against a reference library of SARS-CoV-2-specific TCRs generated with the MIRA antigen-specificity platform. Breadth was defined as the fraction of unique TCRs that were SARS-CoV-2-associated. Depth was defined as the fraction of total T cells that were SARS-CoV-2-associated. Each spike-specific TCR was assigned to its reactive spike region and to a CD4 or CD8 class using the MIRA data. Log10-transformed breadth and depth values were compared by one-way ANOVA with Sidak's multiple comparisons tests. TCRdb holds this immuneACCESS table with in-frame rearrangements only. Some clones are missing; in checked studies, unresolved V genes explain under half, and the rest has no known cause. V, J and clone size are those of that table, while D and trimming were read from the DNA. The sample table holds around 100,000 clones, of which about 90% were seen once. Of the sample, 8.4% falls within the top ten clones.

The trim is 0 bases for V and 5 bases for J, with a gap of 12 bases between the germline ends. The CDR3, from cysteine to phenylalanine, totals 15 residues. The DNA shown is the 45-base CDR3, in frame from base 1. CDR1 SGHTA and CDR2 FQGNSA are derived from the germline V gene. The time point tag for this specimen amounts to: baseline before first vaccination. Samples from vaccinated people were obtained from the UK trials COV001 and COV002, which included a single-blind randomized controlled phase 2/3 trial of AZD1222 (ChAdOx1 nCoV-19) in healthy adults. For TCRbeta chain sequencing, PBMC samples from trial participants were taken at day 0 and at day 28 after the second dose.

The source is an adult in good health. The starting material was peripheral blood, obtained on day 0 of AZD1222 vaccination. The chain employs TRBV7-2 and TRBJ2-3; no D gene call is confident. The DNA sequence is as follows: TGTGCCAGCAGCTTAGCGGCCAGTTTGAGAGATACGCAGTATTTT. Its protein product is CASSLAASLRDTQYF.